This TCR beta chain derives from a study of blood T cell repertoires in COVID-19. Overall study: The study drew acute and convalescent COVID-19 samples from the United States, Italy and Spain. T cells, B-cell-depleted T cells, or PBMCs provided the cDNA or gDNA that served as material.

Only in-frame clones appear in the TCRdb table, and some are missing; sequencing was by immunoSEQ multiplex PCR. The sample records 150,000 to 200,000 clones, under 95% being singletons. Material: peripheral blood. The clonotype comes from a man in his sixties with active or convalescent COVID-19.

CDR3 amino acids: CASSYGGDRADGYTF. The CDR3 nucleotides are TGTGCCAGCAGCTACGGGGGGGACAGGGCCGATGGCTACACCTTC. This chain connects TRBV3-1 (or the pseudogene TRBV3-2) to TRBJ1-2; 9 bases line up with TRBD1. Germline CDR1 reads LGHDT; CDR2 reads YNNKEL (reference sequence). This CDR3 comprises 15 residues. V trimming: 5 bases; J trimming: 6 bases; junction bases outside the gene matches: 10.